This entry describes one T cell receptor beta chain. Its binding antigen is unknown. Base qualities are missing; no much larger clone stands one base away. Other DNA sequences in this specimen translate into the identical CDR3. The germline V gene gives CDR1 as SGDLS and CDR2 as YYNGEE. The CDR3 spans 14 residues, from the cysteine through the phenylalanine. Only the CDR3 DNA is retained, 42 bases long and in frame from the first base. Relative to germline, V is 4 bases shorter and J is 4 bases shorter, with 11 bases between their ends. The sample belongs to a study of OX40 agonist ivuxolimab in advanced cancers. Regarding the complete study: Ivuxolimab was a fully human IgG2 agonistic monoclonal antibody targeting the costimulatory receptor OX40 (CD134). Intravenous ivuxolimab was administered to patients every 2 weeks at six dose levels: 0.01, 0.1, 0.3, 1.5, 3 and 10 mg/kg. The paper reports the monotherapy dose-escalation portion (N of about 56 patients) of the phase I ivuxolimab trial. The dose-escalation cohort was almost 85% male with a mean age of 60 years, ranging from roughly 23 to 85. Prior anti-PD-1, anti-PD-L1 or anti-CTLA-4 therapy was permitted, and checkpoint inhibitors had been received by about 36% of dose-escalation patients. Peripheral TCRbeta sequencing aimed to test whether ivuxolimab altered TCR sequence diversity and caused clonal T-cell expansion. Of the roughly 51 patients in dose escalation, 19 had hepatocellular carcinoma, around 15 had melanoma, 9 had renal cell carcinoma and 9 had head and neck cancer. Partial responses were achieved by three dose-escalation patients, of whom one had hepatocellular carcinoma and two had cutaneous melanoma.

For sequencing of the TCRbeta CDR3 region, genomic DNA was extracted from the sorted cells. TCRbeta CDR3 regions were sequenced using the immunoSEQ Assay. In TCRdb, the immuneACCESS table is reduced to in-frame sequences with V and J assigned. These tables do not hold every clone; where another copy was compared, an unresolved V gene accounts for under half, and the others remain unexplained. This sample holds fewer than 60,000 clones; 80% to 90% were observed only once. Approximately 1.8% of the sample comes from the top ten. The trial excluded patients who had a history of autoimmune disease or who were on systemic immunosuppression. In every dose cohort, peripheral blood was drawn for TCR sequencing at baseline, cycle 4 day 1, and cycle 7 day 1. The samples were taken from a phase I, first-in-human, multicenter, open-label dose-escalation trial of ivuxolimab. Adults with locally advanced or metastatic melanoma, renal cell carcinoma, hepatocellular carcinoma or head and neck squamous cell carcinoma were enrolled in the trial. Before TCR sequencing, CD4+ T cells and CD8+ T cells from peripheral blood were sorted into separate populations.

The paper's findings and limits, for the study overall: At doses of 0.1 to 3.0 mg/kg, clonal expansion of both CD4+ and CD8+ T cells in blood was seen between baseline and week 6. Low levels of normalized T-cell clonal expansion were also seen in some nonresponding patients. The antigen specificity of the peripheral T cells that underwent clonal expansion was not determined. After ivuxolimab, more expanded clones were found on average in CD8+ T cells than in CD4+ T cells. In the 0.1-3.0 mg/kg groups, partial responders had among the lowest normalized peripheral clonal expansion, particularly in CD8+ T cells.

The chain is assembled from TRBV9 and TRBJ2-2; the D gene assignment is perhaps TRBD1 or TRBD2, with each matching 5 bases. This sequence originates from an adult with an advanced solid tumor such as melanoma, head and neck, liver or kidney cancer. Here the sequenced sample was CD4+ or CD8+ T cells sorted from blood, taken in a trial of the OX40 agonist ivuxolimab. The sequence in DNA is TGTGCCAGCAGCCCACCAGGGAGCACCGGGGAGCTGTTTTTT. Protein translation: CASSPPGSTGELFF.